A selection of T cell receptor beta chains follows, all from one sample in a study of technical replicates of blood from several donors. Sequenced by immunoSEQ multiplex PCR; TCRdb stores in-frame clones only, minus some. This sample has around 80,000 clones, with roughly 93% found just once. The specimen sequenced was T cells isolated from PBMCs. The receptors derive from a human donor in good health. The conserved cysteine and the conserved F or W are not part of the CDR3 here. A D gene is named only where the DNA matches it firmly.

CDR3 length	D gene	V gene	CDR3 protein
16	TRBD1	TRBV28	ASGLTGAGTYSNQPQH
11	TRBD1	TRBV27	AVRPGQQETQY
12	-	TRBV6-5	ASSFQGSASPLH
14	-	TRBV28	ASTDSRDISGNTIY
10	-	TRBV2	ASKGLIETQY
14	TRBD2	TRBV5-1	ASSPLTSGRNNEQF
12	TRBD1	TRBV2	ARRLDRGQNEQF
12	-	TRBV18	ASSPTGDNSPLH
15	-	TRBV7-2	ASSWVGGALAKNIQY
13	TRBD2	TRBV27	ASSLGLAELGTQY
11	TRBD1	TRBV7-6	ASSFDRGSPLH
13	TRBD2	TRBV5-1	ASSLRGGTYNEQF
9	-	TRBV5-8	ASSLYNEQF
13	TRBD1	TRBV2	ASRGTGGFDSPLH
12	TRBD1	TRBV2	ASRSGGSGNTIY
14	-	TRBV10-2	ASRVSAWRIPYEQY
11	TRBD1	TRBV5-1	ASSSTGVETQY
13	-	TRBV14	ASSPSGRGNQPQH
12	TRBD2	TRBV9	ASSALAGAIEQY
12	-	TRBV5-5	ASSLARGEETQY
10	-	TRBV5-6	ASSIITGELF
10	-	TRBV6-5	ASSPRGETQY
14	TRBD1	TRBV4-1	ASSPRETGVLYGYT
12	-	TRBV6-1	ASSEHTPAGTQY
12	-	TRBV7-8	ATNGWGRNYGYT
9	-	TRBV20-1	SAASGSEAF
13	-	TRBV11-1	ASSFSPDSSYEQY
13	-	TRBV4-2	ASSQNEYSNQPQH
14	TRBD2	TRBV18	ASSPGRAGARYEQY
16	TRBD1	TRBV4-1	ASSQELVRGTGGTEAF
10	TRBD1	TRBV29-1	SAPGQGSEQY
11	TRBD1	TRBV29-1	SVLETGAHEQY
13	TRBD2	TRBV7-9	ASSLNGLAGFTQY
13	-	TRBV10-3	AIRRQDGNTGELF
14	-	TRBV7-9	ASSPRLRGYQETQY
12	-	TRBV7-2	ASSFDSSSYEQY
16	TRBD2	TRBV2	ASSARTSGRSGGYEQY
12	-	TRBV29-1	SGRGYGTNEKLF
13	-	TRBV19	ASAQRRGNTDTQY
13	TRBD1	TRBV19	ASIPGTGGWQPQH
13	TRBD1	TRBV14	ASSQHPGQGYGYT
9	TRBD1	TRBV20-1	SAKRDSEAF
11	TRBD1	TRBV28	ASSPGTDTEAF